This is a list of T cell receptor beta chains from one sample in a study of neoadjuvant anti-PD-1 for oral cavity cancer. Using immunoSEQ multiplex PCR, the repertoire was profiled, and TCRdb retains in-frame clones only, with some absent. The sample includes 60,000 to 80,000 clones, 70% to 85% of them seen just once. The sequenced sample was PBMCs, obtained before nivolumab (anti-PD-1) treatment. The receptors here all came from a person between 40 and 80 years old with oral cavity squamous cell carcinoma. Each CDR3 is given with its conserved first and last residue. The order of the fields is D gene, V gene, clone size, CDR3 length, J gene, CDR3 protein, CDR3 DNA. D genes are given only for firm matches. For some rows the clone size is stated as once, few or many, or as a class when expanded; others skip it.

-	TRBV5-1	-	15	TRBJ2-1	CASSLGDTTYNEQFF	TGCGCCAGCAGCTTGGGTGACACGACATACAATGAGCAGTTCTTC
-	TRBV27	once	12	TRBJ2-3	CASSSFVDTQYF	TGTGCCAGCAGTTCCTTCGTGGATACGCAGTATTTT
-	TRBV5-4	-	13	TRBJ1-1	CASSLGVNTEAFF	TGTGCCAGCAGCTTGGGGGTGAACACTGAAGCTTTCTTT
-	TRBV30	-	13	TRBJ1-5	CAWRGHPNQPQHF	TGTGCCTGGAGGGGACATCCGAATCAGCCCCAGCATTTT
-	TRBV5-4	once	14	TRBJ2-7	CASSLETLSYEQYF	TGTGCCAGCAGCTTGGAGACACTCTCCTACGAGCAGTACTTC
-	TRBV5-1	few	17	TRBJ1-6	CASSRTGLRNSNSPLHF	TGCGCCAGCAGTCGAACAGGGCTTAGGAATAGTAATTCACCCCTCCACTTT
-	TRBV27	-	13	TRBJ2-7	CASSLRQGGEQYF	TGTGCCAGCAGTCTACGACAGGGAGGCGAGCAGTACTTC
-	TRBV4-1	-	16	TRBJ1-3	CASSHAGRLTGNTIYF	TGCGCCAGCAGCCATGCAGGGAGGTTGACTGGAAACACCATATATTTT
-	TRBV5-8	-	16	TRBJ2-3	CASSSVSPLPTDTQYF	TGTGCCAGCAGCTCTGTGAGCCCTCTCCCCACAGATACGCAGTATTTT
TRBD1	TRBV19	-	14	TRBJ1-4	CASSADRGTEKLFF	TGTGCCAGTAGTGCTGACAGGGGGACTGAAAAACTGTTTTTT
-	TRBV5-6	-	15	TRBJ2-5	CASSFTTTVQETQYF	TGTGCCAGCAGCTTTACAACCACAGTCCAAGAGACCCAGTACTTC
-	TRBV7-9	-	15	TRBJ2-7	CASSPAGNKVYEQYF	TGTGCCAGCAGCCCCGCCGGGAACAAGGTATACGAGCAGTACTTC
-	TRBV18	-	12	TRBJ1-5	CASQVSNQPQHF	TGTGCCAGCCAGGTCAGCAATCAGCCCCAGCATTTT
-	TRBV19	-	15	TRBJ1-3	CASSSRVRSGNTIYF	TGTGCCAGTAGTTCAAGGGTTCGCTCTGGAAACACCATATATTTT
TRBD1	TRBV7-8	-	17	TRBJ1-1	CASSWIRDRVRVTEAFF	TGTGCCAGCAGCTGGATCCGGGACAGGGTAAGGGTCACTGAAGCTTTCTTT
TRBD2	TRBV10-3	-	15	TRBJ2-7	CAISGGTSGSYEQYF	TGTGCCATCAGTGGAGGGACTAGCGGCTCCTACGAGCAGTACTTC
-	TRBV27	-	13	TRBJ1-2	CASSLSRSYGYTF	TGTGCCAGCAGTTTAAGTCGGTCCTATGGCTACACCTTC
-	TRBV7-6	once	16	TRBJ2-5	CASSPAPGTNQETQYF	TGTGCCAGCAGCCCAGCCCCGGGGACAAACCAAGAGACCCAGTACTTC
TRBD2	TRBV10-2	-	16	TRBJ2-5	CASSGRAGGSRETQYF	TGCGCCAGCAGTGGTAGAGCGGGGGGGTCACGAGAGACCCAGTACTTC
TRBD1	TRBV6-1	-	13	TRBJ1-1	CASMLGQGTEAFF	TGTGCCAGCATGTTGGGACAGGGGACTGAAGCTTTCTTT
-	TRBV30	-	13	TRBJ1-2	CAWTPGHSYGYTF	TGTGCCTGGACTCCTGGGCATTCCTATGGCTACACCTTC
-	TRBV6-6	few	15	TRBJ1-5	CASSRPPDGNQPQHF	TGTGCCAGCAGCCGCCCACCGGACGGCAATCAGCCCCAGCATTTT
-	TRBV5-1	-	18	TRBJ2-2	CASSFYFGTRLNTGELFF	TGCGCCAGCAGCTTCTACTTTGGGACAAGGTTGAACACCGGGGAGCTGTTTTTT
-	TRBV6-5	-	11	TRBJ2-1	CASSDRTQQFF	TGTGCCAGCAGCGATCGGACCCAGCAGTTCTTC
TRBD2	TRBV5-1	-	16	TRBJ2-1	CASSPLVAGGYNEQFF	TGCGCCAGCAGCCCCTTGGTAGCGGGAGGCTACAATGAGCAGTTCTTC
-	TRBV29-1	-	14	TRBJ1-5	CSVGTGILSQPQHF	TGCAGCGTCGGTACAGGGATACTAAGCCAGCCCCAGCATTTT
-	TRBV6-5	-	13	TRBJ2-1	CAIRDRVANEQFF	TGTGCCATTCGGGACCGCGTAGCCAATGAGCAGTTCTTC